This TCR beta chain comes out of a study of T-cell reconstitution after alpha-beta-depleted transplantation in children. The library targeted TCRbeta and was prepared with unique molecular identifiers. In TCRdb, the PCR reads were re-called with MiXCR into one record per CDR3 protein. Of roughly 200,000 distinct CDR3 sequences listed, roughly 15% are singletons. This CDR3 region has 18 residues. The V and J ends lost 2 bases and 4 bases respectively, with 20 bases between them. Germline assignment: CDR1 MGHRA and CDR2 YSYEKL. The chain employs TRBV4-1 and TRBJ1-4; D possibly corresponds to TRBD1 (6 bases). The TCR sequence derives from a human donor who donated a stem cell graft to a child with acute lymphoblastic leukemia. The source was PBMCs from the stem cell graft donor, collected from the stem cell graft. CDR3 DNA: TGCGCCAGCAGCCAAATAGGACGGGGGGCGCGGGATAATGAAAAACTGTTTTTT. Its protein product is CASSQIGRGARDNEKLFF.